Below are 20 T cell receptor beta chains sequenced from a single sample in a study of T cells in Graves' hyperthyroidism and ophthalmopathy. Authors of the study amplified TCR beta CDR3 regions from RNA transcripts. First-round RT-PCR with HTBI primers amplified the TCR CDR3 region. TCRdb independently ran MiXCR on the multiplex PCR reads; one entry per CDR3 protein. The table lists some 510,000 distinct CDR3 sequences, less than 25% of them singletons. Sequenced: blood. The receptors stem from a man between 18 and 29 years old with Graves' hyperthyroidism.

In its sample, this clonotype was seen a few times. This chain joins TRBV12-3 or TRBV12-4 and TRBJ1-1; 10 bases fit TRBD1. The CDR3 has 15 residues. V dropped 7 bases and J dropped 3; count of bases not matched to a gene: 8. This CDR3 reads CASIRQGARDTEAFF. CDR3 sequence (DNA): TGTGCCAGCATTAGACAGGGGGCCAGGGACACTGAAGCTTTCTTT.

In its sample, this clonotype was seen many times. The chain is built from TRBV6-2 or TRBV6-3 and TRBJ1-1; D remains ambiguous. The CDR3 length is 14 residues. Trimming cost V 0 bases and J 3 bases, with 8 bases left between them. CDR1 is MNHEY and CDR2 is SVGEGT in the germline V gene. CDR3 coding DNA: TGTGCCAGCAGTTACTCAGACGGCTACACTGAAGCTTTCTTT. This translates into CASSYSDGYTEAFF.

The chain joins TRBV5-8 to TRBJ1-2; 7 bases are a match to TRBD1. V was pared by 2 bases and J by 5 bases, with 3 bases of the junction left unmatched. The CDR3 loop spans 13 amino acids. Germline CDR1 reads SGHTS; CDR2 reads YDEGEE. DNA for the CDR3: TGTGCCAGCAGCTTCCCGGGACAGTATGGCTACACCTTC. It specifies CASSFPGQYGYTF.

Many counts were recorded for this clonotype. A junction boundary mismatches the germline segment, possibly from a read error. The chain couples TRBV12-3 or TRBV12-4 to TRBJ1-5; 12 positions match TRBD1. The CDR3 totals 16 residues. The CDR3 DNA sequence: TGTGGCAGCAGTTTAGTTGGGACAGGGGGCTCTCAGCCCCAGCATTTT. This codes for CGSSLVGTGGSQPQHF.

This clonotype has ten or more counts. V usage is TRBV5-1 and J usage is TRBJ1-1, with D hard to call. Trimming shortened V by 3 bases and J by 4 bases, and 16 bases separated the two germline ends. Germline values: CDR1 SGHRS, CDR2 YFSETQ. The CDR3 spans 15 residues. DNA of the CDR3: TGCGCCAGCAGCTCGGGGTCCATCGTGGCCACTGAAGCTTTCTTT. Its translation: CASSSGSIVATEAFF.

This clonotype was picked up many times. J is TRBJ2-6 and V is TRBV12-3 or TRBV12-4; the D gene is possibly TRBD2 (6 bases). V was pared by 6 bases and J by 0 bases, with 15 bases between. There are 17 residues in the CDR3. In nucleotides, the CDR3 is TGTGCCAGCAGGCCACCCGGGAGCAACTCTGGGGCCAACGTCCTGACTTTC. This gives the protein CASRPPGSNSGANVLTF.

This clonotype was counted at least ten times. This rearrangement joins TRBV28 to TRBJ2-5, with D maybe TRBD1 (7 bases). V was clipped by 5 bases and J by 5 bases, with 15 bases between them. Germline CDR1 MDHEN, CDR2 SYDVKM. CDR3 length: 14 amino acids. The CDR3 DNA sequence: TGTGCCAGCAGTCCCACCCAGGGGGGTGAGACCCAGTACTTC. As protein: CASSPTQGGETQYF. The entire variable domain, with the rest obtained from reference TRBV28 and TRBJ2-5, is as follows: DVKVTQSSRYLVKRTGEKVFLECVQDMDHENMFWYRQDPGLGLRLIYFSYDVKMKEKGDIPEGYSVSREKKERFSLILESASTNQTSMYLCASSPTQGGETQYFGPGTRLLVL.

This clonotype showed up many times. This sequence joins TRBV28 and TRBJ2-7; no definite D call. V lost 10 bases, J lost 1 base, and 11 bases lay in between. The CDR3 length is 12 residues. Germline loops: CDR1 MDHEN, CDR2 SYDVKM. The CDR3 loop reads CATGPDSYEQYF. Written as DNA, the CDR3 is TGTGCCACCGGTCCCGATTCCTACGAGCAGTACTTC.

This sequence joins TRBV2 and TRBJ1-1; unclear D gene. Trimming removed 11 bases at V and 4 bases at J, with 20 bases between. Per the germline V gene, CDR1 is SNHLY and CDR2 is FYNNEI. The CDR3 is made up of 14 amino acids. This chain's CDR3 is CAGKGMTTTTEAFF. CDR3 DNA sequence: TGTGCCGGCAAGGGCATGACAACTACCACTGAAGCTTTCTTT.

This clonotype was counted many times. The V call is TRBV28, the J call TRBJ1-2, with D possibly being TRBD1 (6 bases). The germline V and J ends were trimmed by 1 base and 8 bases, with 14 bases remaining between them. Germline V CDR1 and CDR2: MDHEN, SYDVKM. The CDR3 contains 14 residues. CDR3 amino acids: CASSLFRPGGGYTF. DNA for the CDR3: TGTGCCAGCAGTTTATTCCGCCCTGGGGGCGGCTACACCTTC.

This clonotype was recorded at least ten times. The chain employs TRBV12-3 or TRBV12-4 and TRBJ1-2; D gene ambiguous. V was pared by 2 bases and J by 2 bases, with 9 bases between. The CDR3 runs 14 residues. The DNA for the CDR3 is TGTGCCAGCAGTTTATTTCTGGAGAACTATGGCTACACCTTC. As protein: CASSLFLENYGYTF.

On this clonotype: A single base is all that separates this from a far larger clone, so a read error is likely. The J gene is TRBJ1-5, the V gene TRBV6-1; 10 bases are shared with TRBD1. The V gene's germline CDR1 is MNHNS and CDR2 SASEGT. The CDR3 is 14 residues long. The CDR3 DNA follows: TGTGCCAGCAGTGCGACAGGGGGCAATCGGCCCCAGCATTTT. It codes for CASSATGGNRPQHF.

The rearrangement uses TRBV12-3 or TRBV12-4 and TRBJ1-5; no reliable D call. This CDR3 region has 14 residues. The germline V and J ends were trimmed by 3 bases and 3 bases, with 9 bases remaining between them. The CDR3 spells CASSFGNNNQPQHF. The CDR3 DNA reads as TGTGCCAGCAGTTTCGGCAATAACAATCAGCCCCAGCATTTT.

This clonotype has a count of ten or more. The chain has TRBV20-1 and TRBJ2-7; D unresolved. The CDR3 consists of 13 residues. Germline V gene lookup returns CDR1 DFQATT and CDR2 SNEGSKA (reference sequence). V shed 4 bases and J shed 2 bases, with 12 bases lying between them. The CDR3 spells CSANRPPAYEQYF. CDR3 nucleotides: TGCAGTGCTAATCGACCGCCAGCCTACGAGCAGTACTTC.

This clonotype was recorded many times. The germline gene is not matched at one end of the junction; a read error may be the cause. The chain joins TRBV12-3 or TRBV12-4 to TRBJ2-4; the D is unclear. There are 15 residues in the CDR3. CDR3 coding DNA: TGTGCCAGCAGCGGAGCAGGAATAGCCAAAAACATTAAGTACTTC. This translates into CASSGAGIAKNIKYF.

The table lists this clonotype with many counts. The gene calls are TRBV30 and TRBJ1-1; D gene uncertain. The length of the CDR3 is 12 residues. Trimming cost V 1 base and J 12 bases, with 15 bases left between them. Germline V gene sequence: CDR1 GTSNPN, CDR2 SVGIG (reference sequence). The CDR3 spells CAWSDLTPETFF. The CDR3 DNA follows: TGTGCCTGGAGTGACCTGACACCAGAGACTTTCTTT. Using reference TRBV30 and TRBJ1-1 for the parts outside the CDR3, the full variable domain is SQTIHQWPATLVQPVGSPLSLECTVEGTSNPNLYWYRQAAGRGLQLLFYSVGIGQISSEVPQNLSASRPQDRQFILSSKKLLLSDSGFYLCAWSDLTPETFFGQGTRLTVV.

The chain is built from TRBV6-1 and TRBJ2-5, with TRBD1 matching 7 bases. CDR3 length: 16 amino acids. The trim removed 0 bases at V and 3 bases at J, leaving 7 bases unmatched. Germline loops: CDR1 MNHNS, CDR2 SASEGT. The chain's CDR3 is CASSEARGGWEETQYF. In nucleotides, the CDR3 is TGTGCCAGCAGTGAAGCGAGAGGGGGCTGGGAAGAGACCCAGTACTTC.

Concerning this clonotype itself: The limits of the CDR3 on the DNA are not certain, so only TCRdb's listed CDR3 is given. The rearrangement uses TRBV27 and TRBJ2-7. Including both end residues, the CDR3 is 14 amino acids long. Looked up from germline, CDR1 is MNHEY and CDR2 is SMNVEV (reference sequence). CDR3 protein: CASSIYLCRYEQYF.

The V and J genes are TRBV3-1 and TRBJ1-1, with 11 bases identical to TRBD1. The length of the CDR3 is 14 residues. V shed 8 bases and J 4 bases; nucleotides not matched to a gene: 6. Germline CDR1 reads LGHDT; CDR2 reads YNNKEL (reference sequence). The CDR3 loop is CASQWGQGGTEAFF. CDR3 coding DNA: TGTGCCAGCCAATGGGGACAGGGGGGCACTGAAGCTTTCTTT.

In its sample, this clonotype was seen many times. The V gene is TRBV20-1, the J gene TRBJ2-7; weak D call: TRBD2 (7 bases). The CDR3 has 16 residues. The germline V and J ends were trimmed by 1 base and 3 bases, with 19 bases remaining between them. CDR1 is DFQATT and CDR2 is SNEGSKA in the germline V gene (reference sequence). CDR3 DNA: TGCAGTGCTAGAGCAGGCGGGGGCTCCTGGGGCTACGAGCAGTACTTC. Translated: CSARAGGGSWGYEQYF.